These 30 T cell receptor beta chains were all obtained from the same sample, sequenced in a study of metastatic and nonmetastatic thyroid tumors. TCRdb re-clonotyped the PCR reads through MiXCR. The sample yields some 28,000 clones, about 15% seen once. Prior to thyroid surgery, none of the patients had received any treatment. Sequenced input: blood. The receptors were sampled from a female donor with papillary thyroid cancer or a benign thyroid nodule (not recorded which). Some clones in this sample may be carry-over from other donors' samples.

This clone was seen at least ten times. The J gene is TRBJ1-2, the V gene TRBV7-9; weak D call: TRBD1 (5 bases). CDR1 SEHNR and CDR2 FQNEAQ come from the germline V gene (reference sequence). V lost 5 bases to trimming and J lost 6 bases, with 25 bases between them. The CDR3 is made up of 17 amino acids. In DNA form, the CDR3 reads TGTGCCAGCAGCACAATCCGTTGGGACTCCCCCGGGGATGGCTACACCTTC. Protein product: CASSTIRWDSPGDGYTF.

The sample holds a few counts of this clone. V usage is TRBV6-1 and J usage is TRBJ2-7, with a tentative D call TRBD1 (6 bases). V gave up 7 bases and J gave up 5 bases, with 18 bases separating them. The CDR3 runs to 14 residues. CDR1 is MNHNS, CDR2 SASEGT, per germline. Written as DNA, the CDR3 is TGTGCCAGCAAAACAGGGTCCCTGGCAAACGAGCAGTACTTC. Protein sequence: CASKTGSLANEQYF.

This clone was recorded at least ten times. One end of the junction varies from germline; a read error may be responsible. The rearrangement uses TRBV12-3 or TRBV12-4 and TRBJ2-3; D not certain. This CDR3 spans 13 amino acids. The CDR3 region is CASSLGGVDTRYF. Here the CDR3 DNA reads TGTGCCAGCAGTTTGGGTGGTGTAGATACGCGGTATTTT.

This clone showed up many times. This chain connects TRBV4-1 to TRBJ2-1; no reliable D call. This CDR3 spans 12 amino acids. V lost 1 base to trimming and J lost 12 bases, with 10 bases between them. Germline values: CDR1 MGHRA, CDR2 YSYEKL. CDR3 sequence reads: CASSQAGPRQFF. In DNA, the CDR3 is TGCGCCAGCAGCCAAGCCGGACCACGGCAGTTCTTC.

This clone has just a few counts. The genes are TRBV27 and TRBJ1-1, with 7 bases matching TRBD1. From germline, CDR1 is MNHEY and CDR2 SMNVEV (reference sequence). The CDR3 spans 15 residues. J lost 3 bases, V lost 5 bases, and 9 bases had no gene match. CDR3 in amino acids: CASSDRQGWDTEAFF. The CDR3 bases are TGTGCCAGCAGTGACCGACAGGGTTGGGACACTGAAGCTTTCTTT.

This clone was counted many times. The chain has TRBV20-1 and TRBJ2-6, with TRBD1 identical over 9 bases. The CDR3 runs 16 residues. Germline V lookup: CDR1 DFQATT, CDR2 SNEGSKA (reference sequence). Trimming at V came to 0 bases and at J to 3 bases, leaving 3 bases not matched to a gene. CDR3 region: CSAREQGAGGANVLTF. The CDR3 nucleotides are TGCAGTGCTAGAGAACAGGGGGCGGGTGGGGCCAACGTCCTGACTTTC.

This clone showed up many times. The chain recombines TRBV10-3 with TRBJ2-7; D ambiguous. V lost 3 bases and J lost 3, with 3 bases in between. CDR3 size: 11 residues. In germline, CDR1 is ENHRY, CDR2 SYGVKD. CDR3 residues: CAISEDYEQYF. CDR3 nucleotide sequence: TGTGCCATCAGTGAAGACTACGAGCAGTACTTC.

This clone occurred many times. A much larger clone differs by one base, so this may be a read error. The V gene is TRBV20-1, the J gene TRBJ2-3; D is undetermined. The CDR3 sequence is 16 residues long. Trimming left V 1 base short and J 4 bases short, with 18 bases between. Per the germline V gene, CDR1 is DFQATT and CDR2 is SNEGSKA (reference sequence). The CDR3 sequence: CSARVRTPDGSDTQYF. The CDR3 coding sequence is TGCAGTGCTAGAGTCCGGACCCCGGACGGGTCAGATACGCAGTATTTT.

In this sample, this clone turned up many times. As DNA, the CDR3 is TGTGCCAGTAGTAGTGAAGGGCGGCATTCACCCCTCCACTTT. Its translation is CASSSEGRHSPLHF. This chain joins TRBV19 and TRBJ1-6; no firm D call. The CDR3 has 14 residues. Germline loops: CDR1 LNHDA, CDR2 SQIVND (reference sequence). The V end was cut by 4 bases, the J end by 8 bases, with 12 bases between.

This clone was seen at least ten times. This CDR3 is also generated by other DNA sequences in the sample. The chain couples TRBV11-2 to TRBJ2-3; D remains unclear. CDR1 is SGHAT and CDR2 is FQNNGV in the germline V gene. V was clipped by 7 bases and J by 2 bases, with 13 bases between them. The CDR3 totals 14 residues. The CDR3 nucleotides read TGTGCCAGCACCCTAAGGGCTTCCACAGATACGCAGTATTTT. Translating it yields CASTLRASTDTQYF. The full variable domain, its missing parts supplied by reference TRBV11-2 and TRBJ2-3, is EAGVAQSPRYKIIEKRQSVAFWCNPISGHATLYWYQQILGQGPKLLIQFQNNGVVDDSQLPKDRFSAERLKGVDSTLKIQPAKLEDSAVYLCASTLRASTDTQYFGPGTRLTVL.

At least ten counts were recorded for this clone. The CDR3 DNA sequence: TGCAGTGCTAGAGAGGCGGGAGGGTCACCGATCGAGTTCTTC. It codes for CSAREAGGSPIEFF. This chain joins TRBV20-1 and TRBJ2-1; 9 nucleotides agree with TRBD2. Germline CDR1 is DFQATT and CDR2 is SNEGSKA (reference sequence). The J segment lost 14 bases and the V segment lost 0 bases, leaving 11 bases of the junction unmatched. This CDR3 region has 14 residues.

The chain couples TRBV7-8 to TRBJ1-2; D not resolved. Trimming took 4 bases from V and 3 from J, leaving 15 bases between them. CDR3 length: 15 amino acids. The germline gives CDR1 SGHVS, CDR2 FQNEAQ. Written as DNA, the CDR3 is TGTGCCAGCAGCTGGACCATCCGGGCTGACTATGGCTACACCTTC. Protein: CASSWTIRADYGYTF.

This clone was seen repeatedly, ten times or more. This chain connects TRBV9 to TRBJ1-1, with TRBD1 identical over 9 bases. Trimming took 4 bases from V and 6 from J; bases not matched to a gene: 7. The CDR3 extends over 14 amino acids. The germline V gene encodes CDR1 SGDLS and CDR2 YYNGEE. The CDR3 here is CASSMGQGGSEAFF. CDR3 DNA sequence: TGTGCCAGCAGCATGGGACAGGGAGGATCTGAAGCTTTCTTT.

The genes are TRBV6-1 and TRBJ2-1, with D unresolved. The V and J ends lost 4 bases and 10 bases respectively, with 23 bases between them. The length of the CDR3 is 16 residues. Germline loops: CDR1 MNHNS, CDR2 SASEGT. CDR3 region: CASSARPARGPTEQFF. For the CDR3, the DNA is TGTGCCAGCAGTGCCCGTCCAGCGCGAGGTCCGACAGAGCAGTTCTTC.

This clone was seen many times. The chain links TRBV28 to TRBJ2-3; 10 bases agree with TRBD2. Germline V gene data show CDR1 as MDHEN and CDR2 as SYDVKM. Germline trimming cut 4 bases from V and 2 bases from J; bases unmatched to any gene: 3. CDR3 size: 15 residues. The CDR3 region is CASSSGLAVTDTQYF. DNA of the CDR3: TGTGCCAGCAGTTCCGGACTAGCGGTCACAGATACGCAGTATTTT.

This clone was seen a single time. The V gene is TRBV30, the J gene TRBJ1-1, with no clear D. The CDR3 has 15 amino acids. Trimming removed 0 bases from V and 0 bases from J, with 11 bases in between. Germline assignment: CDR1 GTSNPN and CDR2 SVGIG (reference sequence). In DNA, the CDR3 is TGTGCCTGGAGTGTATCCGGTTCCATGAACACTGAAGCTTTCTTT. Its protein product is CAWSVSGSMNTEAFF.

The chain uses TRBV7-8 and TRBJ2-7; 11 nucleotides agree with TRBD1. The germline V gene encodes CDR1 SGHVS and CDR2 FQNEAQ. Trimming at V came to 1 base and at J to 3 bases, leaving 2 bases not matched to a gene. This CDR3 is 15 amino acids long. As DNA, the CDR3 is TGTGCCAGCAGCTTAGTTGGGACAGGGGGCTACGAGCAGTACTTC. Encoded protein: CASSLVGTGGYEQYF.

The rearrangement uses TRBV5-1 and TRBJ1-2; D might be TRBD1 (5 bases). The germline V gene has CDR1 SGHRS and CDR2 YFSETQ. This CDR3 spans 15 amino acids. Trimming removed 0 bases from V and 10 bases from J, with 19 bases in between. This CDR3 is CASSLVVLGRGFYTF. CDR3 nucleotides: TGCGCCAGCAGCTTGGTGGTGTTGGGGCGAGGTTTCTACACCTTC. Together with reference TRBV5-1 and TRBJ1-2, the CDR3 gives the full variable domain: KAGVTQTPRYLIKTRGQQVTLSCSPISGHRSVSWYQQTPGQGLQFLFEYFSETQRNKGNFPGRFSGRQFSNSRSEMNVSTLELGDSALYLCASSLVVLGRGFYTFGSGTRLTVV.

This clone was observed at least ten times. The rearrangement uses TRBV7-9 and TRBJ1-4, with 10 bases identical to TRBD1. This CDR3 region has 18 residues. Germline CDR1 reads SEHNR; CDR2 reads FQNEAQ (reference sequence). Trimming took 6 bases from V and 0 from J; bases not matched to a gene: 10. The CDR3 spells CASSYLDRGLATNEKLFF. The CDR3 DNA is TGTGCCAGCAGTTACCTTGACAGGGGGCTTGCAACTAATGAAAAACTGTTTTTT.

At least ten counts were recorded for this clone. The chain joins TRBV20-1 to TRBJ2-3; TRBD2 aligns across 11 bases. Per germline, CDR1 DFQATT and CDR2 SNEGSKA (reference sequence). This CDR3 comprises 18 residues. Germline trimming cut 0 bases from V and 3 bases from J; bases unmatched to any gene: 11. CDR3 protein: CSARDPRKASGRTDTQYF. The CDR3 DNA sequence: TGCAGTGCTAGAGATCCGAGGAAGGCTAGCGGGAGGACAGATACGCAGTATTTT.

The chain joins TRBV4-1 to TRBJ2-2, with D possibly TRBD1 on 6 matching bases. The germline V gene has CDR1 MGHRA and CDR2 YSYEKL. V was pared by 3 bases and J by 4 bases, with 9 bases between. This CDR3 comprises 14 residues. The CDR3 protein is CASSHSQGTGELFF. CDR3 bases: TGCGCCAGCAGCCATTCACAGGGCACCGGGGAGCTGTTTTTT.

This clone has ten or more counts. The same CDR3 is also encoded by other DNA sequences in this sample. The gene calls are TRBV20-1 and TRBJ1-5; D is undetermined. V lost 3 bases, J lost 4 bases, and 7 bases lay in between. Germline V lookup: CDR1 DFQATT, CDR2 SNEGSKA (reference sequence). The CDR3 is 12 amino acids. The CDR3 spells CSASRTNQPQHF. For the CDR3, the DNA is TGCAGTGCTAGCAGGACTAATCAGCCCCAGCATTTT.

The chain has TRBV11-1 and TRBJ1-1; D ambiguous. This CDR3 comprises 16 residues. Germline loops: CDR1 SGHAT, CDR2 FQDESV (reference sequence). V lost 1 base and J 0 bases, leaving 12 bases between the germline ends. DNA of the CDR3: TGTGCCAGCAGCTTAGAATTTCGGGCAGTGAACACTGAAGCTTTCTTT. Protein product: CASSLEFRAVNTEAFF.

This clone was seen at least ten times. Distinct nucleotide sequences in the sample also encode this CDR3. The DNA for the CDR3 is TGTGCCACCAGCAGAGGATGGGGTGTTGCACAGGGGGCGCAAACAGATACGCAGTATTTT. It yields the protein CATSRGWGVAQGAQTDTQYF. The chain recombines TRBV15 with TRBJ2-3, with 9 bases lining up with TRBD1. V lost 1 base and J lost 3; bases outside the gene matches: 17. This CDR3 is 20 amino acids long. The germline V gene has CDR1 LNHNV and CDR2 YYDKDF (reference sequence).

This clone was counted at least ten times. A much more abundant neighbour one base away suggests this may be a read error. The chain couples TRBV7-2 to TRBJ2-7; the D call may be TRBD1 or TRBD2 (5 bases each). The germline gives CDR1 SGHTA, CDR2 FQGNSA. V was trimmed by 7 bases and J by 1 base, leaving 14 bases between them. This CDR3 has 14 residues. CDR3 sequence: CASTIGASSYEQYF. CDR3 bases: TGTGCCAGCACCATCGGGGCCAGTTCCTACGAGCAGTACTTC.

This clone was seen a few times. The genes are TRBV20-1 and TRBJ2-7; the match to TRBD2 covers 11 bases. Germline V CDR1 and CDR2: DFQATT, SNEGSKA (reference sequence). The CDR3 has 14 amino acids. V lost 1 base to trimming and J lost 3 bases; unmatched junction nucleotides: 2. In DNA form, the CDR3 reads TGCAGTGCTAGAGTTGGGACTAGCGGCTACGAGCAGTACTTC. It codes for CSARVGTSGYEQYF.

The genes are TRBV7-6 and TRBJ2-7, with D possibly being TRBD2 (6 bases). Trimming left V 1 base short and J 6 bases short, with 16 bases between. CDR1 is SGHVS and CDR2 is FNYEAQ in the germline V gene. This CDR3 has 15 residues. CDR3 bases: TGTGCCAGCAGCTTAGAATACGGGAGAGAGACCGAGCAGTACTTC. As protein: CASSLEYGRETEQYF.

Many counts were recorded for this clone. The J gene is TRBJ2-5, the V gene TRBV20-1; 11 bases match TRBD2. This CDR3 is built from 15 residues. V lost 2 bases, J lost 5 bases, and 7 bases stayed unmatched. Germline V gene sequence: CDR1 DFQATT, CDR2 SNEGSKA (reference sequence). The CDR3 DNA follows: TGCAGTGCTAGAACTAGCGGGAGTCTTGGCGAGACCCAGTACTTC. It codes for CSARTSGSLGETQYF.

This clone was recorded many times. V usage is TRBV6-2 or TRBV6-3 and J usage is TRBJ2-4; D may match TRBD1 or TRBD2 (5 bases each). V lost 2 bases to trimming and J lost 3 bases, with 20 bases between them. Germline loops: CDR1 MNHEY, CDR2 SVGEGT. The CDR3 is 18 residues long. In DNA, the CDR3 is TGTGCCAGCAGTTACCACATTCTGAGGGGCGACGACAAAAACATTCAGTACTTC. Encoded protein: CASSYHILRGDDKNIQYF.

The chain joins TRBV9 to TRBJ1-2; D unclear. The CDR3 is made up of 13 amino acids. The V end was cut by 9 bases, the J end by 4 bases, with 16 bases between. Germline V gene data show CDR1 as SGDLS and CDR2 as YYNGEE. CDR3 coding DNA: TGTGCCAACACCAGGAAATCGGGCTATGGCTACACCTTC. Its translation is CANTRKSGYGYTF.